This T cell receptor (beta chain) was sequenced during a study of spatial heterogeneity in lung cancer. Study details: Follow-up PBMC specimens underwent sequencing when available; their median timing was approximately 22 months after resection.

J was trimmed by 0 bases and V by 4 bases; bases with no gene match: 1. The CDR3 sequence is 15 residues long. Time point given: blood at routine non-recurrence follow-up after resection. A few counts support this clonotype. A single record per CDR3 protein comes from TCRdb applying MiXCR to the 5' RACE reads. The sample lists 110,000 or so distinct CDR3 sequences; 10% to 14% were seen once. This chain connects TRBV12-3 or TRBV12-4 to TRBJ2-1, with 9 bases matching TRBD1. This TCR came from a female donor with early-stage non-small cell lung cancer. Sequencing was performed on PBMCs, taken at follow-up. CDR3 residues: CASSWTGASYNEQFF. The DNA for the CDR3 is TGTGCCAGCAGTTGGACAGGGGCCTCCTACAATGAGCAGTTCTTC.